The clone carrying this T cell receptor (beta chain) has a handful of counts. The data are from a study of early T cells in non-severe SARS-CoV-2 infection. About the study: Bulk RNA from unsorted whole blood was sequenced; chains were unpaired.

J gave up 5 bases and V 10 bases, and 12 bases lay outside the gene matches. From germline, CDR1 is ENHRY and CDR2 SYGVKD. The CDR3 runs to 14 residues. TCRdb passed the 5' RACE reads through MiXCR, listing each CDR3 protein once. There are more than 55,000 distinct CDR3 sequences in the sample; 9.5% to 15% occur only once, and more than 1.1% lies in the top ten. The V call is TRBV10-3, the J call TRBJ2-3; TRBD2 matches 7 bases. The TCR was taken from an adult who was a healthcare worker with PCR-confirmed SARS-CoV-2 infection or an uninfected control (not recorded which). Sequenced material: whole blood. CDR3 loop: CANSPGGSLDTQYF. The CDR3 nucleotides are TGTGCCAACTCCCCGGGGGGTTCACTAGATACGCAGTATTTT.